This note documents a single T cell receptor (beta chain) sequence. Its antigen is not known. Three nested ARM-PCR rounds with V-beta and C-beta primers built TCRB libraries. Input was around 0.5 ug total RNA, reverse-transcribed with a C-beta primer. TCRdb redid the calling of the multiplex PCR reads with MiXCR, one entry per CDR3 protein. Counted here are 30,000 or so distinct CDR3 sequences, 50% to 75% occurring once; the ten biggest clones make up roughly 31%. Deletions cut 7 bases from V and 5 bases from J, with 18 bases between. The V gene's germline CDR1 is MNHEY and CDR2 SVGAGI. The CDR3 is 15 amino acids. These data belong to a study of tumor-infiltrating lymphocytes in glioblastoma multiforme. General observations from the study: Clone frequencies may be distorted by unequal TCR transcripts per cell. The T cells in this sample were not sorted into functional subsets.

Sequencing was carried out using brain tumor tissue. This sequence originates from a male donor with glioblastoma. The chain links TRBV6-5 to TRBJ1-5; D gene uncertain. CDR3 bases: TGTGCCAGCAAGGGTAGGCAGCGTGCCTATCAGCCCCAGCATTTT. Its translation: CASKGRQRAYQPQHF.